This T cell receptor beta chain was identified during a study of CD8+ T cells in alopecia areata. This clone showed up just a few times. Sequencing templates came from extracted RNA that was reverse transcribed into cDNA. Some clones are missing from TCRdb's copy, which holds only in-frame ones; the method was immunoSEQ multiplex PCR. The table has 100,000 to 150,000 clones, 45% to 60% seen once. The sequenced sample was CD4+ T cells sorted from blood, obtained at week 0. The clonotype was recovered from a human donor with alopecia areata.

CDR3 coding DNA: TGCAGCGTTCCCCGGGGCCTTGCTCGCACAGATACGCAGTATTTT. Amino acid sequence: CSVPRGLARTDTQYF. The chain employs TRBV29-1 and TRBJ2-3, with D perhaps matching TRBD1 or TRBD2 (5 bases each). V lost 5 bases to trimming and J lost 1 base, with 16 bases between them. The CDR3 has 15 amino acids. Germline V lookup: CDR1 SQVTM, CDR2 ANQGSEA.